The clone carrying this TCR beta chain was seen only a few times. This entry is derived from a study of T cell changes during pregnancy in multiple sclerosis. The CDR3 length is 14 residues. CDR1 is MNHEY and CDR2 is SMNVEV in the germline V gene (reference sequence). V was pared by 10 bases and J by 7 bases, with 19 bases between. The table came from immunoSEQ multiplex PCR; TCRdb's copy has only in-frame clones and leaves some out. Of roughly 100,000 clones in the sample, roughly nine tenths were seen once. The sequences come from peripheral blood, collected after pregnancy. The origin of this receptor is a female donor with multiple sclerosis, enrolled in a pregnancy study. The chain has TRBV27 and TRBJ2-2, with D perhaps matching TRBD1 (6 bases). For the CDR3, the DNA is TGTGCCATCGGAACCGGGACATATGGCGGGGAGCTGTTTTTT. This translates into CAIGTGTYGGELFF.